Listed below are T cell receptor beta chains from one sample, sequenced in a study of siplizumab effects on memory and regulatory T cells. Only in-frame clones appear in the TCRdb table, and some are missing; sequencing was by immunoSEQ multiplex PCR. The data show some 97,000 clones, with about 90% seen just once and roughly 2.7% held by the top ten. The sample comprised CD4+ T cells sorted from blood. All receptors derive from a human donor in good health. Some clones in this sample may be carry-over from other donors' samples. The CDR3 runs from the conserved cysteine through the conserved F or W. Fields, in order: V gene, J gene, clone size, D gene, CDR3 DNA, CDR3 protein. A D gene is named only where the DNA matches it firmly. Where a row states a size, it is once, few, many or the class of an expanded clone; other rows omit it.

v_call: TRBV6-1
j_call: TRBJ1-5
clone_size: -
d_call: -
cdr3_nt: TGTGCCAGCAGTGGCGAAACTTACCTTCAGCCCCAGCATTTT
cdr3_aa: CASSGETYLQPQHF

v_call: TRBV19
j_call: TRBJ2-7
clone_size: few
d_call: -
cdr3_nt: TGTGCCAGTAGAAAATCCGGGATAAATCCCTACGAGCAGTACTTC
cdr3_aa: CASRKSGINPYEQYF

v_call: TRBV5-1
j_call: TRBJ2-3
clone_size: once
d_call: TRBD1
cdr3_nt: TGCGCCAGCAGCTTGGGAGGACAGGGCTTGGATACGCAGTATTTT
cdr3_aa: CASSLGGQGLDTQYF

v_call: TRBV28
j_call: TRBJ1-5
clone_size: -
d_call: TRBD1
cdr3_nt: TGTGCCGGGAGGGGGCCGTTTAGCAATCAGCCCCAGCATTTT
cdr3_aa: CAGRGPFSNQPQHF

v_call: TRBV28
j_call: TRBJ2-7
clone_size: -
d_call: -
cdr3_nt: TGTGCCAGCAGTTTGGTCGGCTCCTACGAGCAGTACTTC
cdr3_aa: CASSLVGSYEQYF

v_call: TRBV19
j_call: TRBJ2-1
clone_size: -
d_call: TRBD1
cdr3_nt: TGTGCCAGTAGTCGGGACAGGTACACGGATGAGCAGTTCTTC
cdr3_aa: CASSRDRYTDEQFF

v_call: TRBV29-1
j_call: TRBJ1-2
clone_size: -
d_call: -
cdr3_nt: TGCAGCGTTGAAAGGGGTTATGGCTACACCTTC
cdr3_aa: CSVERGYGYTF

v_call: TRBV15
j_call: TRBJ2-7
clone_size: -
d_call: TRBD2
cdr3_nt: TGTGCCACCAGCAGATCGACGTCCGGGACTAGCGGGAGACGCTACGAGCAGTACTTC
cdr3_aa: CATSRSTSGTSGRRYEQYF

v_call: TRBV7-8
j_call: TRBJ2-1
clone_size: -
d_call: -
cdr3_nt: TGTGCCAGCAGCTTAAGTTGGCATGAGCAGTTCTTC
cdr3_aa: CASSLSWHEQFF

v_call: TRBV5-6
j_call: TRBJ2-3
clone_size: -
d_call: TRBD2
cdr3_nt: TGTGCCAGCAGCTTACTAGCGGGTACAGATACGCAGTATTTT
cdr3_aa: CASSLLAGTDTQYF

v_call: TRBV19
j_call: TRBJ2-6
clone_size: -
d_call: -
cdr3_nt: TGTGCCAGTAGTAATTTCGGCAGGCCCCCGATCGGGGCCAACGTCCTGACTTTC
cdr3_aa: CASSNFGRPPIGANVLTF